A single sample is the source of the 25 T cell receptor beta chains below, sequenced in a study of blood T cell repertoires in COVID-19. TCRdb keeps only in-frame clones here, not all; method: immunoSEQ multiplex PCR. The sample shows 85,000 to 100,000 clones, about four fifths of them seen only once. The specimen sequenced was peripheral blood. These receptors came from a human donor in a cohort sampled during active COVID-19.

The chain combines TRBV4-3 with TRBJ2-5, with TRBD1 identical over 9 bases. With V trimmed by 4 bases and J by 4 bases, 7 bases remained unmatched. Per the germline V gene, CDR1 is LGHNA and CDR2 is YSLEER. The CDR3 covers 15 residues. This chain's CDR3 is CASSLGTGKGETQYF. The CDR3 DNA follows: TGCGCCAGCAGCCTCGGGACAGGGAAGGGAGAGACCCAGTACTTC.

This chain links TRBV19 with TRBJ2-5, with D tentatively TRBD1 (5 bases). Trimming stripped 4 bases from V and 5 bases from J, with 11 bases between. The germline CDR1 and CDR2 sequences are LNHDA and SQIVND (reference sequence). This CDR3 region has 13 residues. In DNA form, the CDR3 reads TGTGCCAGTAGTACCTCTAAGGGGGAGACCCAGTACTTC. Residues: CASSTSKGETQYF.

The CDR3 coding sequence is TGTGCCAGCGGGCTGAACGAGCAGTACTTC. It specifies CASGLNEQYF. The chain uses TRBV27 and TRBJ2-7, with D uncertain. Per germline, CDR1 MNHEY and CDR2 SMNVEV (reference sequence). The CDR3 is 10 amino acids. Trimming took 8 bases from V and 5 from J, leaving 7 bases between them.

This chain links TRBV5-1 with TRBJ2-5, with 7 bases identical to TRBD2. Germline CDR1 SGHRS, CDR2 YFSETQ. V lost 4 bases to trimming and J lost 4 bases; unmatched junction nucleotides: 10. The length of the CDR3 is 15 residues. The CDR3 DNA sequence: TGCGCCAGCAGCCTCTGGGGCGGGAGAGGAGAGACCCAGTACTTC. Amino acids: CASSLWGGRGETQYF.

The chain uses TRBV3-1 (or the pseudogene TRBV3-2) and TRBJ1-4, with D unclear. The CDR3 sequence is 16 residues long. Germline V gives CDR1 LGHDT, CDR2 YNNKEL (reference sequence). Trimming removed 4 bases from V and 8 bases from J, with 20 bases in between. The CDR3 reads CASSPHPGGEMEKLFF. The DNA for the CDR3 is TGTGCCAGCAGCCCACATCCGGGCGGGGAAATGGAAAAACTGTTTTTT.

This chain joins TRBV27 and TRBJ1-5, with no clear D. CDR3 length equals 14 residues. V lost 5 bases and J lost 6, with 14 bases in between. Germline loops: CDR1 MNHEY, CDR2 SMNVEV (reference sequence). The CDR3 is CASSRDLEGQPQHF. The DNA for the CDR3 is TGTGCCAGCAGTCGGGATCTGGAGGGTCAGCCCCAGCATTTT.

This CDR3 reads CASSLDLAGPNYGYTF. CDR3 sequence (DNA): TGCGCCAGCAGCTTGGATCTCGCAGGTCCTAACTATGGCTACACCTTC. The chain employs TRBV5-1 and TRBJ1-2; the D is unclear. Trimming removed 0 bases from V and 0 bases from J, with 12 bases in between. The CDR3 spans 16 residues. Germline V gene sequence: CDR1 SGHRS, CDR2 YFSETQ. The complete variable domain, with remaining parts taken from reference TRBV5-1 and TRBJ1-2, reads KAGVTQTPRYLIKTRGQQVTLSCSPISGHRSVSWYQQTPGQGLQFLFEYFSETQRNKGNFPGRFSGRQFSNSRSEMNVSTLELGDSALYLCASSLDLAGPNYGYTFGSGTRLTVV.

The sample holds one count of this clone. The V call is TRBV28, the J call TRBJ2-7, with 10 bases identical to TRBD1. This CDR3 spans 14 amino acids. After removal of 3 bases from V and 7 bases from J, the junction contained 6 bases not matched to a gene. Germline CDR1 and CDR2: MDHEN and SYDVKM. CDR3 in amino acids: CASSLVGQGVEQYF. The CDR3 bases are TGTGCCAGCAGTTTGGTAGGACAGGGGGTTGAGCAGTACTTC.

The chain recombines TRBV27 with TRBJ2-7, with 10 bases lining up with TRBD2. The CDR3 runs 17 residues. With V trimmed by 4 bases and J by 0 bases, 9 bases remained unmatched. Per germline, CDR1 MNHEY and CDR2 SMNVEV (reference sequence). The CDR3 sequence: CASSSWGSGGSSYEQYF. CDR3 DNA: TGTGCCAGCAGTTCGTGGGGTAGCGGGGGGTCCTCCTACGAGCAGTACTTC.

The J gene is TRBJ1-2, the V gene TRBV6-5, with 9 bases that match TRBD1. Germline assignment: CDR1 MNHEY and CDR2 SVGAGI. The CDR3 totals 13 residues. V trimming: 6 bases; J trimming: 9 bases; junction bases outside the gene matches: 8. CDR3 DNA sequence: TGTGCCAGCAGACGCGGGACAGGGATGAGCTACACCTTC. Translating it yields CASRRGTGMSYTF.

The chain joins TRBV28 to TRBJ2-7; TRBD1 aligns across 8 bases. CDR1 is MDHEN and CDR2 is SYDVKM in the germline V gene. This CDR3 comprises 16 residues. Germline trimming cut 5 bases from V and 9 bases from J; bases unmatched to any gene: 18. CDR3 DNA sequence: TGTGCCAGCAGTCCGATGGGACAGGTCCCCGAAGGTGTGCAGTACTTC. Translated, it gives CASSPMGQVPEGVQYF.

The chain is built from TRBV5-1 and TRBJ2-2; D may be TRBD1 (6 bases). This CDR3 has 16 amino acids. With 4 bases removed from V and 0 bases from J, the gap between germline ends came to 13 bases. In germline, CDR1 is SGHRS, CDR2 YFSETQ. CDR3 loop: CASSPGQTPNTGELFF. The CDR3 nucleotides are TGCGCCAGCAGCCCAGGACAGACTCCGAACACCGGGGAGCTGTTTTTT.

This sequence joins TRBV28 and TRBJ1-5; 7 nucleotides align to TRBD1. The CDR3 sequence is 17 residues long. V shed 3 bases, J shed 2 bases, and the junction held 10 bases outside the gene matches. Looked up from germline, CDR1 is MDHEN and CDR2 is SYDVKM. In nucleotides, the CDR3 is TGTGCCAGCAGTTTTGGGACAGCCAAAGGAGGCAATCAGCCCCAGCATTTT. It translates to CASSFGTAKGGNQPQHF.

CDR3 DNA: TGTGCCAGCAGCGACCTAGCGGATCAGGACGAGCAGTACTTC. Translated, it gives CASSDLADQDEQYF. The V and J genes are TRBV6-5 and TRBJ2-7; 7 nucleotides match TRBD2. The germline V gene has CDR1 MNHEY and CDR2 SVGAGI. The ends lost 6 bases at V and 5 bases at J; junction bases unmatched: 10. The CDR3 covers 14 residues.

The V gene is TRBV4-2, the J gene TRBJ2-5; TRBD2 matches at 12 bases. Trimming took 4 bases from V and 4 from J; bases not matched to a gene: 7. From germline, CDR1 is LGHNA and CDR2 YNFKEQ. This CDR3 region has 16 residues. CDR3 sequence (DNA): TGTGCCAGCAGCCTTAAGCCGGGACTAGCGGGAGAGACCCAGTACTTC. This encodes CASSLKPGLAGETQYF.

The CDR3 loop is CASSFSGPDTGELFF. In nucleotides, the CDR3 is TGTGCCAGCAGTTTCTCGGGGCCCGACACCGGGGAGCTGTTTTTT. The genes are TRBV6-6 and TRBJ2-2, with D perhaps TRBD1 or TRBD2 (5 bases each). The ends were cut back, 4 bases at V and 3 bases at J, with 12 bases in the middle. Germline-derived CDR1 and CDR2 are MNHNY and SVGAGI (reference sequence). This CDR3 spans 15 amino acids.

The chain is built from TRBV4-2 and TRBJ2-3; 8 bases align to TRBD2. The CDR3 spans 18 residues. V trimming: 0 bases; J trimming: 1 base; junction bases outside the gene matches: 9. Per germline, CDR1 LGHNA and CDR2 YNFKEQ. The CDR3 loop reads CASSQEVGASGRTDTQYF. The CDR3 DNA sequence: TGTGCCAGCAGCCAAGAAGTGGGGGCTAGCGGGCGCACAGATACGCAGTATTTT.

The chain's CDR3 is CASSDRGAQMTQYF. Here the CDR3 DNA reads TGTGCCAGCAGTGACCGGGGGGCTCAAATGACCCAGTACTTC. The chain combines TRBV6-1 with TRBJ2-5; possible D gene TRBD2, 7 bases. The CDR3 runs to 14 residues. Deletions cut 3 bases from V and 7 bases from J, with 15 bases between. Germline assignment: CDR1 MNHNS and CDR2 SASEGT.

DNA of the CDR3: TGTGCCAGCAGTGTACGGTGGCAGGGGGCGTCCGATGAGCAGTTCTTC. Translation: CASSVRWQGASDEQFF. This chain joins TRBV6-4 and TRBJ2-1, with 8 nucleotides matching TRBD1. Germline loops: CDR1 MRHNA, CDR2 SNTAGT. This CDR3 is 16 amino acids long. V lost 4 bases to trimming and J lost 8 bases; unmatched junction nucleotides: 13.

V usage is TRBV5-1 and J usage is TRBJ2-3; TRBD2 matches at 7 bases. CDR3 length: 15 residues. With V trimmed by 7 bases and J by 2 bases, 10 bases remained unmatched. Germline V gene sequence: CDR1 SGHRS, CDR2 YFSETQ. The CDR3 nucleotides are TGCGCCAGCCATATAGCGGGTTCCCTCACAGATACGCAGTATTTT. Translated: CASHIAGSLTDTQYF.

The rearrangement uses TRBV10-2 and TRBJ1-2; TRBD1 might be the D (6 bases). V was shortened by 4 bases and J by 3 bases, with 9 bases between the two germline ends. The CDR3 contains 13 residues. From germline, CDR1 is WSHSY and CDR2 SAAADI. CDR3 in amino acids: CASSASGDYGYTF. CDR3 in DNA: TGCGCCAGCAGTGCTTCAGGGGACTATGGCTACACCTTC.

The J gene is TRBJ2-4, the V gene TRBV19; TRBD1 matches 7 bases. Losses at the gene ends were 7 bases for V and 2 bases for J; bases not matched to a gene: 5. CDR3 length equals 14 residues. Germline-derived CDR1 and CDR2 are LNHDA and SQIVND (reference sequence). In DNA, the CDR3 is TGTGCCAGTAACCGGGACAGCACCAAAAACATTCAGTACTTC. It translates to CASNRDSTKNIQYF.

The chain is built from TRBV20-1 and TRBJ2-2; maybe TRBD1 (6 bases). The CDR3 length is 16 residues. Trimming left V 3 bases short and J 0 bases short, with 14 bases between. Germline V CDR1 and CDR2: DFQATT, SNEGSKA (reference sequence). The CDR3 DNA reads TGCAGTGCTAGTATCCTGGGGGCCTCGAACACCGGGGAGCTGTTTTTT. It codes for CSASILGASNTGELFF.

The chain has TRBV6-2 or TRBV6-3 and TRBJ2-3; TRBD2 matches at 7 bases. Germline values: CDR1 MNHEY, CDR2 SVGEGT. Trimming cost V 5 bases and J 6 bases; bases outside gene matches: 17. This CDR3 region has 17 residues. The CDR3 spells CASSDYGRGNPADTQYF. In DNA form, the CDR3 reads TGTGCCAGCAGTGACTACGGGCGGGGGAACCCCGCGGATACGCAGTATTTT.

The chain links TRBV6-5 to TRBJ2-7, with D perhaps TRBD1 (6 bases). Germline V gives CDR1 MNHEY, CDR2 SVGAGI. V was pared by 2 bases and J by 2 bases, with 10 bases between. The CDR3 covers 14 residues. The CDR3 here is CASSYEAGAYEQYF. The CDR3 region has the DNA TGTGCCAGCAGTTACGAGGCAGGGGCCTACGAGCAGTACTTC.